The present T cell receptor beta chain was sequenced within a study of blood T cell repertoires in COVID-19. Germline CDR1 reads MNHEY; CDR2 reads SVGAGI. V shed 2 bases and J shed 0 bases, with 10 bases lying between them. The CDR3 covers 15 residues. Measured with immunoSEQ multiplex PCR; TCRdb has only the in-frame clones, and not every one. Of about 280,000 clones listed, roughly 85% are singletons. Sequencing was done on a sample of peripheral blood. This sequence originates from a man between 50 and 59 years old with active or convalescent COVID-19. The chain uses TRBV6-5 and TRBJ1-2; D remains unclear. In DNA form, the CDR3 reads TGTGCCAGCAGTTACCCCGGGTCTTCTAACTATGGCTACACCTTC. Translated: CASSYPGSSNYGYTF.